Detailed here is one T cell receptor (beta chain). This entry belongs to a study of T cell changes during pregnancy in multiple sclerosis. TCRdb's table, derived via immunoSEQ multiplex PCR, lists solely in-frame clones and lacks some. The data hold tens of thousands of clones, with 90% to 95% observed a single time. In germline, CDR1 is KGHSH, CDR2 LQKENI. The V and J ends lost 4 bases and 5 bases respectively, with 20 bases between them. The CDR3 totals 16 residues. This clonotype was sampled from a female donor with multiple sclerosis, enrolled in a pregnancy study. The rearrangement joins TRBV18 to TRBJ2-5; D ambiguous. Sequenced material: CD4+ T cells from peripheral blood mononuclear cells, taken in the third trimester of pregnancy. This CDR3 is CASSRTFGPGGETQYF. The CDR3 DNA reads TGTGCCAGCTCACGAACATTCGGTCCGGGTGGCGAGACCCAGTACTTC. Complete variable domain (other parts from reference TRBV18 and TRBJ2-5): NAGVMQNPRHLVRRRGQEARLRCSPMKGHSHVYWYRQLPEEGLKFMVYLQKENIIDESGMPKERFSAEFPKEGPSILRIQQVVRGDSAAYFCASSRTFGPGGETQYFGPGTRLLVL.